This TCR beta chain was retrieved from a study of control samples from healthy donors and cancer patients. Only in-frame clones appear in the TCRdb table, and some are missing; sequencing was by immunoSEQ multiplex PCR. Of 50,000 or so clones detected, approximately 85% appear once; the ten largest clones hold roughly 3.8%. The CDR3 runs 14 residues. Germline V lookup: CDR1 MDHEN, CDR2 SYDVKM. The V end was cut by 7 bases, the J end by 8 bases, with 20 bases between. The TCR originated in a man aged 45 to 65 in good health. The chain recombines TRBV28 with TRBJ1-2; possibly TRBD1 for D (5 bases). Material for sequencing was blood. The CDR3, as DNA: TGTGCCAGCACCCGAAGGGGCGGAAGGCGAGGCTACACCTTC. Encoded protein: CASTRRGGRRGYTF.